This note documents a single T cell receptor (beta chain) sequence. Its antigen is unidentified. The method was immunoSEQ multiplex PCR; TCRdb's version includes in-frame clones alone and lacks a portion of them. The sample lists 11,000 or so clones, approximately 95% seen once, with nearly 0.3% in the top ten. This specimen belongs to a study of T cells after posttransplantation cyclophosphamide. Broader study findings: Blood and skin or GI T cell repertoires showed limited TRB overlap.

Germline loops: CDR1 LNHDA, CDR2 SQIVND (reference sequence). V was trimmed by 3 bases and J by 3 bases, leaving 8 bases between them. This CDR3 contains 13 residues. The origin of this receptor is a man aged 25 to 45 in good health and a related stem cell transplant donor. Material: naive CD8+ T cells sorted from PBMCs. V and J are TRBV19 and TRBJ1-2, with D possibly being TRBD1 (5 bases). The CDR3 loop is CASSIRGDYGYTF. The DNA for the CDR3 is TGTGCCAGTAGTATCCGGGGGGACTATGGCTACACCTTC.